The sequence of this T cell receptor beta chain was determined in a study of T cell repertoires in cytomegalovirus infection. With regard to this clonotype: The antigen remains unidentified.

MiXCR, applied by TCRdb to the reads, yields one record per CDR3 protein. Of about 890,000 distinct CDR3 sequences in the sample, 30% to 40% are singletons; the top ten hold over 11%. The CDR3 spans 15 residues. Germline V gene data show CDR1 as ENHRY and CDR2 as SYGVKD. V lost 5 bases to trimming and J lost 3 bases, with 16 bases between them. The gene calls are TRBV10-3 and TRBJ1-1; TRBD1 is a possible D gene (5 bases). The sequence came from a human donor in good health (CMV status not recorded). Some clones in this sample may be carry-over from other donors' samples. This sample comprised cultured CD8+ T cells from PBMCs, obtained from culture after CMV antigen stimulation. CDR3 bases: TGTGCCATCAGTTGGACCGGGACCGAGTACACTGAAGCTTTCTTT. This translates into CAISWTGTEYTEAFF.